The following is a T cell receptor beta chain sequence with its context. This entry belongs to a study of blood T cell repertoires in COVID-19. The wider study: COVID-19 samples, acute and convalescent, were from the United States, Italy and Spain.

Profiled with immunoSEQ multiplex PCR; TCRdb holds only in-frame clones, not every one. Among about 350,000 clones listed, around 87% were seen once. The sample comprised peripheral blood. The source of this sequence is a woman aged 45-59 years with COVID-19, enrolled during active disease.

The CDR3 nucleotides are TGTGCCACCCAGACGGGTACCAAAAACATTCAGTACTTC. Its translation is CATQTGTKNIQYF. This chain links TRBV12-2 with TRBJ2-4; the table's D call, TRBD2, was not checked against the DNA. TRBV12-2 is a known pseudogene. This CDR3 is 13 amino acids long.